These T cell receptor beta chains were read from a single sample in a study of CD8 T cells in ankylosing spondylitis. TCRdb reanalysed the 5' RACE reads using MiXCR and keeps one entry per CDR3 protein. The sample consists of about 130,000 distinct CDR3 sequences, roughly 18% of them appearing once. The material sequenced was blood, either unsorted or a sorted T cell fraction (not recorded which). These receptors came from a male donor with ankylosing spondylitis. The CDR3 runs from the conserved cysteine through the conserved F or W. Size is stated for part of the rows, as once, few or many counts, or as a class when the clone is expanded.

few | TRBV19 | CASRNRGAGTESSYEQYF
few | TRBV18 | CASEDQSYEQYF
- | TRBV14 | CASSQVTDHQETQYF
many | TRBV7-9 | CASSPPRGTQKDTQYF
once | TRBV5-5 | CASSFGAGDGNQPQHF
- | TRBV27 | CATRYGDTQYF
- | TRBV4-2 | CASSQDHQTGSYNEQFF
- | TRBV15 | CATSSDRAHNEQFF
few | TRBV15 | CATSRRRRVEETQYF
- | TRBV6-2/TRBV6-3 | CASKRRGGLGNQPQHF
many | TRBV29-1 | CSVELGANVLTF
- | TRBV7-9 | CASSLGAYHQETQYF
few | TRBV2 | CASSEDGYEQYF
- | TRBV29-1 | CSVWTGPIRGYTF
few | TRBV6-5 | CASSYSNMQPQHF
few | TRBV3-1 | CASSQDYSSSNEQFF
- | TRBV5-1 | CASSLELALRGTQYF
- | TRBV29-1 | CSVEFSGTDTQYF
- | TRBV3-1 | CASSKRNYGYTF
few | TRBV7-7 | CASSLAVAGLVREQYF
- | TRBV28 | CASSKSQLAKNIQYF
many | TRBV7-2 | CASSFPGQGTDTQYF
few | TRBV12-3/TRBV12-4 | CASSLEQGAIYGYTF